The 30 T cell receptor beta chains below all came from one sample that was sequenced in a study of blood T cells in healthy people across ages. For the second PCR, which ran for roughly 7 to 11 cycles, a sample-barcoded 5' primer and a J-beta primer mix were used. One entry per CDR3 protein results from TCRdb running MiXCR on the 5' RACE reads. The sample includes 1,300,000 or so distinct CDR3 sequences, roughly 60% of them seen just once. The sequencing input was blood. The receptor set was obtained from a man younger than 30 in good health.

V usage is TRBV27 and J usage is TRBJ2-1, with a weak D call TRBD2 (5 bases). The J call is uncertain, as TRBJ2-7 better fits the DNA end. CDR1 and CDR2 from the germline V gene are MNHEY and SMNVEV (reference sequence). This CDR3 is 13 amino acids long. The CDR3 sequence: CASSLWESGEQYF. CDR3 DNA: TGTGCCAGCAGTTTGTGGGAGTCCGGTGAGCAGTACTTC.

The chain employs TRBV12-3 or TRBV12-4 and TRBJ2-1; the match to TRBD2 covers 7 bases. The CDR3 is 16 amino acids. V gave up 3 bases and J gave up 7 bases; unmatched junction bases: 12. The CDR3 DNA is TGTGCCAGCAGTTTCCTTGCTAGCGGCCAAATGAATGAGCAGTTCTTC. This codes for CASSFLASGQMNEQFF.

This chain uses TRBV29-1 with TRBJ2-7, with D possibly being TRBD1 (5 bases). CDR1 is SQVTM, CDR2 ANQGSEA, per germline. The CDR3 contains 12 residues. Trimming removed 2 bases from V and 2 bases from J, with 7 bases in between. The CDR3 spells CSVEIRAYEQYF. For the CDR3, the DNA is TGCAGCGTTGAAATCAGGGCCTACGAGCAGTACTTC.

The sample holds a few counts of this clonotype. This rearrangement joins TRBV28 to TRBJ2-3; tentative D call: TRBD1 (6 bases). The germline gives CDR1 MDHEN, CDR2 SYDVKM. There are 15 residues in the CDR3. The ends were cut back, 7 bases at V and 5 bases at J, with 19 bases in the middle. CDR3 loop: CASIKGGMARDTQYF. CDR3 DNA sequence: TGTGCCAGCATTAAAGGGGGTATGGCCCGAGATACGCAGTATTTT.

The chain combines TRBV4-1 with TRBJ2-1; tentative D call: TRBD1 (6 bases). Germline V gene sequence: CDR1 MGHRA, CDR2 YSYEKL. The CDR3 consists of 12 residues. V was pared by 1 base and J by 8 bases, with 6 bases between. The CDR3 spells CASSQGGHEQFF. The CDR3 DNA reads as TGCGCCAGCAGCCAAGGGGGGCATGAGCAGTTCTTC.

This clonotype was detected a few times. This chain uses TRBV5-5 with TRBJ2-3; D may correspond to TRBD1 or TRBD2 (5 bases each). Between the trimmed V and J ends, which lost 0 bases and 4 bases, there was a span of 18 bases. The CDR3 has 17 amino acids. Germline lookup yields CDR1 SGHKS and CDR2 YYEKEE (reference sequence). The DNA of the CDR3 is TGTGCCAGCAGCTTGGCCCCGGGACGAACTAGGGCAGATACGCAGTATTTT. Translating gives CASSLAPGRTRADTQYF.

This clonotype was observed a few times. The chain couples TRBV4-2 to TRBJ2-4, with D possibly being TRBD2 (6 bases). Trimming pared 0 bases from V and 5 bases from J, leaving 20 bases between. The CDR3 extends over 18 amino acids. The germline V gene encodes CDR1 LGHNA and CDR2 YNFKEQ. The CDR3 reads CASSQDPMPGPGENIQYF. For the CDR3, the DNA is TGTGCCAGCAGCCAAGACCCGATGCCGGGCCCGGGGGAAAACATTCAGTACTTC.

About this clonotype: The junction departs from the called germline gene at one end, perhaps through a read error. CDR3 nucleotide sequence: TGTGCCAGCACCCATAGCTCGGACAGTAACAATGAGAAGTTCTTC. It specifies CASTHSSDSNNEKFF. V is TRBV6-5 and J is TRBJ2-1, with a tentative D call TRBD1 (6 bases). This CDR3 has 15 residues. Germline CDR1 and CDR2: MNHEY and SVGAGI.

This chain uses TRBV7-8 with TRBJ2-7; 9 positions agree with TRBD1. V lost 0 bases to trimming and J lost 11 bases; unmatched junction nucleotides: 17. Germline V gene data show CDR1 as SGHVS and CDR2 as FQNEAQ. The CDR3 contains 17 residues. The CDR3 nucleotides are TGTGCCAGCAGCTTAGCCGCCGTCGCGGGGGACAGGGTTACAAAGTACTTC. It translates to CASSLAAVAGDRVTKYF. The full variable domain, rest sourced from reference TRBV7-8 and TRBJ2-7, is GAGVSQSPRYKVAKRGQDVALRCDPISGHVSLFWYQQALGQGPEFLTYFQNEAQLDKSGLPSDRFFAERPEGSVSTLKIQRTQQEDSAVYLCASSLAAVAGDRVTKYFGPGTRLTVT.

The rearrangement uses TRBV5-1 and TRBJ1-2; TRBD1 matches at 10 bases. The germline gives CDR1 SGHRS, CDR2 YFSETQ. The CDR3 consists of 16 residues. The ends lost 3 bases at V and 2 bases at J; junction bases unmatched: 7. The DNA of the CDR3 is TGCGCCAGCAGCTGGACAGGGGGTAATGTAAACTATGGCTACACCTTC. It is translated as CASSWTGGNVNYGYTF.

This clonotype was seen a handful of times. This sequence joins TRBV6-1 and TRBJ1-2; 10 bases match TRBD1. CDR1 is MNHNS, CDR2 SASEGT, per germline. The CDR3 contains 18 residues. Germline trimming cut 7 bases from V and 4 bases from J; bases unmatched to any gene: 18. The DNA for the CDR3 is TGTGCCAGCACCCTAAGACGGGACAGGGGCCAACGTTTCTATGGCTACACCTTC. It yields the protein CASTLRRDRGQRFYGYTF.

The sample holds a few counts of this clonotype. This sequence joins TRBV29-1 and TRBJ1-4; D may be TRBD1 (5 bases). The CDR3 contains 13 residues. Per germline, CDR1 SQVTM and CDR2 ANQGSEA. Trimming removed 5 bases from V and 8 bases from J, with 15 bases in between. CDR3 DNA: TGCAGCGTTCTTTATCCGGGGGGGGAAAAACTGTTTTTT. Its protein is CSVLYPGGEKLFF.

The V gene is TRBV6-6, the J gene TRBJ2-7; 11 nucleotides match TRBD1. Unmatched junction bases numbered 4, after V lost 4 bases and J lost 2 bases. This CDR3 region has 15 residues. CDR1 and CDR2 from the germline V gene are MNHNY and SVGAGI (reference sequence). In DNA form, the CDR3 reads TGTGCCAGCAGTTCAAAGGGACAGGGGGCCTACGAGCAGTACTTC. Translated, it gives CASSSKGQGAYEQYF.

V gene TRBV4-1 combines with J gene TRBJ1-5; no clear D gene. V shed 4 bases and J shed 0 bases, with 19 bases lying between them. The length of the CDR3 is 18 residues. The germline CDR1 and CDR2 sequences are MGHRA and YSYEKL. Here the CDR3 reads CASSPWLPRMNSNQPQHF. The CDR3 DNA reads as TGCGCCAGCAGCCCGTGGCTACCCCGAATGAATAGCAATCAGCCCCAGCATTTT.

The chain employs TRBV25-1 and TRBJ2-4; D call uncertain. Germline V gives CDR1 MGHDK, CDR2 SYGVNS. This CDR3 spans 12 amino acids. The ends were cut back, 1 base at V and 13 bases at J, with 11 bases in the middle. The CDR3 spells CASSEFGPCQYF. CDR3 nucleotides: TGTGCCAGCAGTGAATTCGGGCCTTGCCAGTACTTC.

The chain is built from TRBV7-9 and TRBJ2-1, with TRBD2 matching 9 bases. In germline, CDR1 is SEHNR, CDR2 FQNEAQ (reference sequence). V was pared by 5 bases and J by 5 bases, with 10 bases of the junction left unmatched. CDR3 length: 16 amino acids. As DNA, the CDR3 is TGTGCCAGCAGCGCCCCAGGAGCGGGGGGAGACAATGAGCAGTTCTTC. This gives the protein CASSAPGAGGDNEQFF.

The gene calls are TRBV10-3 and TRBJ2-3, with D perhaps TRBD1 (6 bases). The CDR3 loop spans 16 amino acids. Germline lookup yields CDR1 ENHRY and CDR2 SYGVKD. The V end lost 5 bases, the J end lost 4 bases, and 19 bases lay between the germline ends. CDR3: CAISNLAREGADTQYF. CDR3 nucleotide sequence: TGTGCCATCAGTAATCTAGCAAGAGAGGGGGCAGATACGCAGTATTTT.

The CDR3 sequence: CSGVNTGTAGGGYGYTF. The CDR3 nucleotides are TGCAGCGGCGTTAACACCGGGACAGCCGGTGGCGGCTATGGCTACACCTTC. The chain is built from TRBV29-1 and TRBJ1-2, with 7 bases lining up with TRBD1. The CDR3 has 17 amino acids. Germline V gene lookup returns CDR1 SQVTM and CDR2 ANQGSEA. The J segment lost 4 bases and the V segment lost 7 bases, leaving 21 bases of the junction unmatched.

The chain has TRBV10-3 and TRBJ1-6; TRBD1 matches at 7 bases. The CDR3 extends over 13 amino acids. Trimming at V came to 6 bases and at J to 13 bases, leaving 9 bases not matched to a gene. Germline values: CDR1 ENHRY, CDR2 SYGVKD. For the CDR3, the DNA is TGTGCCATCAGCCCCGGACAGGCCTATCCCCTCCACTTT. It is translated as CAISPGQAYPLHF.

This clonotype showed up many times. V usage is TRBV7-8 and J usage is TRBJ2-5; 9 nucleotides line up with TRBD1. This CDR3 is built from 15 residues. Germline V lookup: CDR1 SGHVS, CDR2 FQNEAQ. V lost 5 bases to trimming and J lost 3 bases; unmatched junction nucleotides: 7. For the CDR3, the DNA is TGTGCCAGCAGCCTGGACAGGGGTTGGGAAGAGACCCAGTACTTC. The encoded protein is CASSLDRGWEETQYF.

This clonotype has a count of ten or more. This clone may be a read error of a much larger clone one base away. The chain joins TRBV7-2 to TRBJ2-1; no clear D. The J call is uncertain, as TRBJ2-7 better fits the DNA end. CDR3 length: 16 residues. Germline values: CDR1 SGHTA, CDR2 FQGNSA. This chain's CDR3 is CASSLVSTNSYNEQYF. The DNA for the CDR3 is TGTGCCAGCAGCTTAGTTTCAACTAACTCCTACAATGAGCAGTACTTC.

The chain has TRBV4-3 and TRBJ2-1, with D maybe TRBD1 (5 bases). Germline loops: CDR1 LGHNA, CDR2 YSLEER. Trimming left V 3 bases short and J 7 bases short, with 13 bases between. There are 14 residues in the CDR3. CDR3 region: CASSHSGPTNEQFF. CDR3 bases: TGCGCCAGCAGCCATTCAGGGCCGACAAATGAGCAGTTCTTC.

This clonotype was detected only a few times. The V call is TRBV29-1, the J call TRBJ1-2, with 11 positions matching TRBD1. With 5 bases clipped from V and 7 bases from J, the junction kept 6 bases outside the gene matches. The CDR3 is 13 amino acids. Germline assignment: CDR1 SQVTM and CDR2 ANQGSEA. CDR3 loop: CSVFGTGGGGYTF. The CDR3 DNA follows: TGCAGCGTTTTTGGGACAGGGGGTGGTGGCTACACCTTC.

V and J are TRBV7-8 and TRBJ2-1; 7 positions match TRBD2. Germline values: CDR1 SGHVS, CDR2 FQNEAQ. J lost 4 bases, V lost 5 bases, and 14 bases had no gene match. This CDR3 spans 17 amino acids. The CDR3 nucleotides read TGTGCCAGCAGCCCCTCGCGAACGGGGGGAAGTTACAATGAGCAGTTCTTC. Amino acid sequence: CASSPSRTGGSYNEQFF.

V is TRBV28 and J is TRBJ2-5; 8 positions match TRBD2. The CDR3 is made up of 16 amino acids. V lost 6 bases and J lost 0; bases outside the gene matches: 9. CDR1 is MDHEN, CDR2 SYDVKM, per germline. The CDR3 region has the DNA TGTGCCAGCAGGTCGGGGGGGAATTGGTACCAAGAGACCCAGTACTTC. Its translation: CASRSGGNWYQETQYF.

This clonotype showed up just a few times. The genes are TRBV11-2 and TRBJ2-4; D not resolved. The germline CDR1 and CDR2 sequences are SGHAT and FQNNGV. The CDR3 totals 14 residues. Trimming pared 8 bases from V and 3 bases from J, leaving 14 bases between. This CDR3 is CASAYLGRKNIQYF. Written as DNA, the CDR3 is TGTGCCAGCGCCTACCTGGGTCGCAAAAACATTCAGTACTTC. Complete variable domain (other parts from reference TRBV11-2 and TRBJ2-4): EAGVAQSPRYKIIEKRQSVAFWCNPISGHATLYWYQQILGQGPKLLIQFQNNGVVDDSQLPKDRFSAERLKGVDSTLKIQPAKLEDSAVYLCASAYLGRKNIQYFGAGTRLSVL.

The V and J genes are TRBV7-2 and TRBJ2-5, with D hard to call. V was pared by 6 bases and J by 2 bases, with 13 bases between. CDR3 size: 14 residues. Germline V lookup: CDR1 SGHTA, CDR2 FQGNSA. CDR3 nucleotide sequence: TGTGCCAGCAGGTCCGGTGGTGGGCAAGAGACCCAGTACTTC. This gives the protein CASRSGGGQETQYF. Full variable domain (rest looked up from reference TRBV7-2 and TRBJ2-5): GAGVSQSPSNKVTEKGKDVELRCDPISGHTALYWYRQSLGQGLEFLIYFQGNSAPDKSGLPSDRFSAERTGGSVSTLTIQRTQQEDSAVYLCASRSGGGQETQYFGPGTRLLVL.

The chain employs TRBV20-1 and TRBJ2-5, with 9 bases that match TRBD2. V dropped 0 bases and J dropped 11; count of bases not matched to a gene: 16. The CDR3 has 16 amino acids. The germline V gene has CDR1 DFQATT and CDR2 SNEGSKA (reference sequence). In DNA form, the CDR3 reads TGCAGTGCTAGAGATCACCGCGGGAGGGCCGGGAATGAGCAGTACTTC. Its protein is CSARDHRGRAGNEQYF.

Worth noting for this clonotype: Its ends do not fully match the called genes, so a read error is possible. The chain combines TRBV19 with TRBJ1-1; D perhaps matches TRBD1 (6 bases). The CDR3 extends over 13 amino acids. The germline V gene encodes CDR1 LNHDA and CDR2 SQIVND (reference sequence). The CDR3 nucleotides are TGTGCCAGTAATATAGTGGCAGGGGTTGAAGCTTTCTTT. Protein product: CASNIVAGVEAFF.

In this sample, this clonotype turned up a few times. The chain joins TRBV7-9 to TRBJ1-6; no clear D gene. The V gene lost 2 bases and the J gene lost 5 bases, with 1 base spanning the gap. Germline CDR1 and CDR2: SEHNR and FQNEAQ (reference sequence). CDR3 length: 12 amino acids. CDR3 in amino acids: CASSLHNSPLHF. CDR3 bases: TGTGCCAGCAGCTTACATAATTCACCCCTCCACTTT.